The 14 T cell receptor beta chains in this list originate from one sample, sequenced in a study of control samples from healthy donors and cancer patients. TCRdb keeps only in-frame clones here, not all; method: immunoSEQ multiplex PCR. The data show about 120,000 clones, 88% seen once. Sequenced: blood. The receptors come from a woman in her 70s in good health.

This chain joins TRBV11-2 and TRBJ2-3; D possibly corresponds to TRBD1 (6 bases). The CDR3 spans 16 residues. V lost 3 bases and J lost 0, with 13 bases in between. Per germline, CDR1 SGHAT and CDR2 FQNNGV. As DNA, the CDR3 is TGTGCCAGCAGCTTTCAGGGGACCACTAGCACAGATACGCAGTATTTT. Its translation is CASSFQGTTSTDTQYF.

The chain is built from TRBV6-6 and TRBJ1-4; unclear D gene. Trimming took off 10 bases at V and 4 bases at J, with 13 bases between the two ends. The V gene's germline CDR1 is MNHNY and CDR2 SVGAGI (reference sequence). This CDR3 comprises 13 residues. As DNA, the CDR3 is TGTGCCATAGGACGGCAGCGTAATGAAAAACTGTTTTTT. Its translation is CAIGRQRNEKLFF.

The chain is built from TRBV7-2 and TRBJ1-3; D is ambiguous. The CDR3 consists of 16 residues. Per the germline V gene, CDR1 is SGHTA and CDR2 is FQGNSA. Trimming took 0 bases from V and 2 from J, leaving 11 bases between them. The CDR3 bases are TGTGCCAGCAGCTTAGCCGGCCCGGGAACTGGAAACACCATATATTTT. Its translation: CASSLAGPGTGNTIYF.

J is TRBJ1-1 and V is TRBV7-6; the D is unclear. V dropped 4 bases and J dropped 1 base, with 10 bases sitting between them. The germline CDR1 and CDR2 sequences are SGHVS and FNYEAQ. This CDR3 contains 14 residues. CDR3 nucleotide sequence: TGTGCCAGCAGCTCTTATTGGGAGAACACTGAAGCTTTCTTT. Amino acid sequence: CASSSYWENTEAFF.

Turning to this clone: One end of the junction fails to match germline, which may point to a read error. V gene TRBV29-1 combines with J gene TRBJ1-1; maybe TRBD1 (6 bases). Germline lookup yields CDR1 SQVTM and CDR2 ANQGSEA. This CDR3 comprises 12 residues. CDR3 in amino acids: CSTKGAAGAIHF. CDR3 DNA sequence: TGCAGCACCAAAGGGGCGGCAGGGGCCATCCACTTT.

The gene calls are TRBV7-2 and TRBJ2-1; D unresolved. CDR3 length equals 14 residues. The ends were cut back, 2 bases at V and 4 bases at J, with 9 bases in the middle. Germline values: CDR1 SGHTA, CDR2 FQGNSA. The DNA for the CDR3 is TGTGCCAGCAGCTTACGGCTACTATACAATGAGCAGTTCTTC. The encoded protein is CASSLRLLYNEQFF.

The chain is built from TRBV19 and TRBJ1-2; 8 positions agree with TRBD1. J lost 9 bases, V lost 7 bases, and 4 bases had no gene match. The CDR3 loop spans 11 amino acids. Per germline, CDR1 LNHDA and CDR2 SQIVND (reference sequence). Written as DNA, the CDR3 is TGTGCCAGTACGGACAGGGTCAGCTACACCTTC. Amino acid sequence: CASTDRVSYTF.

The chain uses TRBV14 and TRBJ2-1; 7 positions match TRBD1. Looked up from germline, CDR1 is SGHDN and CDR2 is FVKESK. J gave up 9 bases and V 4 bases, and 12 bases lay outside the gene matches. The CDR3 contains 15 residues. CDR3 bases: TGTGCCAGCAGCCGGACACAGGGGAGTAGGAGTGAGCAGTTCTTC. Translating gives CASSRTQGSRSEQFF.

Details on this clone: Sequence at one end of the junction differs from germline and may be a read error. Other DNA sequences in this specimen translate into the identical CDR3. This sequence joins TRBV9 and TRBJ2-7; TRBD2 aligns across 15 bases. The CDR3 is 16 amino acids. Germline CDR1 reads SGDLS; CDR2 reads YYNGEE. CDR3 bases: TGCGCCAGCAGCGCCGGACTAGCGGGGGGGCCGCGGGAGCAGTACTTC. Protein product: CASSAGLAGGPREQYF.

In the case of this clone: The sample contains more than one DNA sequence encoding this CDR3. The chain couples TRBV11-2 to TRBJ2-1; the D is unclear. Germline CDR1 and CDR2: SGHAT and FQNNGV. The CDR3 is 13 amino acids. V dropped 2 bases and J dropped 5 bases, with 7 bases sitting between them. CDR3 sequence reads: CASSLRVNNEQFF. For the CDR3, the DNA is TGTGCCAGCAGCTTAAGGGTAAACAATGAGCAGTTCTTC.

In this sample, this clone turned up once. This sequence joins TRBV2 and TRBJ1-2; TRBD1 is a possible D gene (5 bases). The CDR3 is made up of 13 amino acids. V was shortened by 1 base and J by 6 bases, with 9 bases between the two germline ends. Germline V gene lookup returns CDR1 SNHLY and CDR2 FYNNEI. The CDR3 spells CASSEVPGHGYTF. In DNA, the CDR3 is TGTGCCAGCAGTGAAGTGCCGGGGCATGGCTACACCTTC.

This chain joins TRBV5-4 and TRBJ1-6; no firm D call. The V gene's germline CDR1 is SGHNT and CDR2 YYREEE (reference sequence). Trimming removed 4 bases at V and 7 bases at J, with 15 bases between. The CDR3 loop spans 15 amino acids. As DNA, the CDR3 is TGTGCCAGCAGCGTCGGACGGGGAAACAATTCACCCCTCCACTTT. This translates into CASSVGRGNNSPLHF.

The chain carries TRBV4-1 and TRBJ1-1; 8 bases are shared with TRBD1. The germline V gene encodes CDR1 MGHRA and CDR2 YSYEKL. V shed 3 bases, J shed 5 bases, and the junction held 5 bases outside the gene matches. This CDR3 comprises 14 residues. CDR3 amino acids: CASSQQTGDTEAFF. As DNA, the CDR3 is TGCGCCAGCAGCCAGCAGACAGGGGATACTGAAGCTTTCTTT.

The rearrangement links TRBV25-1 to TRBJ1-1; D ambiguous. CDR1 is MGHDK, CDR2 SYGVNS, per germline. The V end was cut by 4 bases, the J end by 10 bases, with 10 bases between. The CDR3 extends over 11 amino acids. Here the CDR3 reads CASSAGRVAFF. CDR3 bases: TGTGCCAGCAGTGCTGGAAGGGTAGCTTTCTTT.